The present T cell receptor (beta chain) was sequenced within a study of control samples from healthy donors and cancer patients. Libraries were prepared by immunoSEQ multiplex PCR; TCRdb keeps only in-frame clonotypes and omits some of them. The sample yields 150,000 to 200,000 clones, about 91% seen once. This CDR3 comprises 13 residues. The germline V and J ends were trimmed by 3 bases and 4 bases, with 9 bases remaining between them. This TCR was recovered from a woman between 40 and 55 years old in good health. J is TRBJ2-5 and V is TRBV12-3 or TRBV12-4; no clear D. The material sequenced was blood. DNA of the CDR3: TGTGCCAGCAGTTTTGCCCCTGTAGAGACCCAGTACTTC. It is translated as CASSFAPVETQYF.